This is a list of T cell receptor beta chains from one sample in a study of blood T cell repertoires in COVID-19. Profiling relied on immunoSEQ multiplex PCR, and the TCRdb table lists in-frame clones only, not all of them. The sample carries roughly 160,000 clones, about 80% recorded once. Sequencing input: peripheral blood. All receptors derive from a woman of 80 years or more with acute or convalescent COVID-19. The CDR3 runs from the conserved cysteine through the conserved F or W. The order of the fields is J gene, V gene, CDR3 protein.

J: TRBJ1-4
V: TRBV19
CDR3: CASHRGPGEKLFF

J: TRBJ2-7
V: TRBV15
CDR3: CATSRGRGSAYEQYF

J: TRBJ1-5
V: TRBV19
CDR3: CASTPQDRGNEQPQHF

J: TRBJ1-4
V: TRBV5-6
CDR3: CASSFNRGRSKLFF

J: TRBJ2-2
V: TRBV9
CDR3: CASSVSSGGDGTGELFF

J: TRBJ2-1
V: TRBV11-2
CDR3: CASSFNGVAGSLEVF

J: TRBJ1-2
V: TRBV4-3
CDR3: CASSQDRGTNYGYTF

J: TRBJ1-3
V: TRBV5-5
CDR3: CASSSRAGGFSGNTIYF

J: TRBJ2-7
V: TRBV19
CDR3: CASTERQGYEQYF

J: TRBJ1-2
V: TRBV3-1/TRBV3-2
CDR3: CASSQHMDISNYGYTF

J: TRBJ2-7
V: TRBV11-2
CDR3: CASSSTRQGQYEQYF

J: TRBJ2-6
V: TRBV24-1
CDR3: CATSEGSTGNVLTF

J: TRBJ1-1
V: TRBV19
CDR3: CAILPGGRGTEAFF

J: TRBJ2-3
V: TRBV7-9
CDR3: CASSQTGGSTDTQYF

J: TRBJ1-1
V: TRBV5-1
CDR3: CASSLGQGALNTEAFF

J: TRBJ2-2
V: TRBV11-3
CDR3: CASSLLGGTGELFF

J: TRBJ2-2
V: TRBV4-3
CDR3: CASSQDWTQDDTGELFF

J: TRBJ1-2
V: TRBV27
CDR3: CASSLSLLSQGQGAAYGYTF

J: TRBJ2-6
V: TRBV4-1
CDR3: CASSPWTGLSSGANVLTF

J: TRBJ1-2
V: TRBV6-1
CDR3: CASSEGRGQASGYTF

J: TRBJ2-5
V: TRBV2
CDR3: CASRASSGGIQETQYF

J: TRBJ1-1
V: TRBV6-2/TRBV6-3
CDR3: CASSFTGTAEAFF

J: TRBJ2-1
V: TRBV5-1
CDR3: CASSLRTSGSDEQFF

J: TRBJ2-3
V: TRBV28
CDR3: CASRLPSGGPSDTQYF

J: TRBJ1-4
V: TRBV19
CDR3: CASSTRTDSEKLFF

J: TRBJ1-4
V: TRBV24-1
CDR3: CATSDFAGINEKLFF

J: TRBJ1-2
V: TRBV7-2
CDR3: CASRTTVNGYGYTF

J: TRBJ2-1
V: TRBV7-2
CDR3: CASSSPVVDEQFF

J: TRBJ2-3
V: TRBV18
CDR3: CASSPAPPGAGTDTQYF

J: TRBJ1-4
V: TRBV6-5
CDR3: CATTRSINEKLFF

J: TRBJ2-7
V: TRBV11-2
CDR3: CASSSSGGAVYEQYF

J: TRBJ2-1
V: TRBV5-4
CDR3: CASSLNLDYDSYNEQFF

J: TRBJ2-7
V: TRBV5-1
CDR3: CASRPEGRYEQYF

J: TRBJ2-5
V: TRBV3-1/TRBV3-2
CDR3: CASSQYVAEETQYF

J: TRBJ2-5
V: TRBV28
CDR3: CASTLADQETQYF

J: TRBJ2-7
V: TRBV6-2/TRBV6-3
CDR3: CASSREKAGGSYEQYF

J: TRBJ2-1
V: TRBV19
CDR3: CASTEGGGSYNEQFF

J: TRBJ2-3
V: TRBV21-1
CDR3: CASSKSGGPLSDRTDTQYF